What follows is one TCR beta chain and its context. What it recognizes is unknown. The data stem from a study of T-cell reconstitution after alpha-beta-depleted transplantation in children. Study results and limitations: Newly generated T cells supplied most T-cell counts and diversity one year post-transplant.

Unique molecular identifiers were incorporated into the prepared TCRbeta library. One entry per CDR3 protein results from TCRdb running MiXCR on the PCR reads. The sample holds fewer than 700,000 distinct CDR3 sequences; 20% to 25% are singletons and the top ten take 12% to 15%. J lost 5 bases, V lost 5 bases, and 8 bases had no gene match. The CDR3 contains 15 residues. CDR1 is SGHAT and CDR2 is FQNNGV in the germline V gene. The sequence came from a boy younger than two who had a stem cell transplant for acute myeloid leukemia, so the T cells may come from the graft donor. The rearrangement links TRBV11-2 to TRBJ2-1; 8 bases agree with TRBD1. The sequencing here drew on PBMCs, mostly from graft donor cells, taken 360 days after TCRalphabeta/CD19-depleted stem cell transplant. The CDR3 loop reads CASSPLWDRHNEQFF. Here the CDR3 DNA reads TGTGCCAGCAGCCCACTGTGGGACAGGCACAATGAGCAGTTCTTC. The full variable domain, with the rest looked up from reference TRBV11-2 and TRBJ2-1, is EAGVAQSPRYKIIEKRQSVAFWCNPISGHATLYWYQQILGQGPKLLIQFQNNGVVDDSQLPKDRFSAERLKGVDSTLKIQPAKLEDSAVYLCASSPLWDRHNEQFFGPGTRLTVL.